This record covers a single T cell receptor beta chain. Antigen specificity is unknown. With 60 Vbeta and 13 Jbeta primers, the PCR was carried out. Repertoires were generated with immunoSEQ multiplex PCR, while TCRdb's copy carries only in-frame clones and drops some. The table records around 300,000 clones, roughly 90% of them present only once. This specimen comes from a study of cytomegalovirus exposure and HLA in healthy donors. Findings and caveats of the study: Association of approximately 18,000 TCR beta sequences with HLA alleles was found at 0.05 false discovery rate in a later analysis.

J lost 0 bases, V lost 6 bases, and 3 bases had no gene match. Germline V gives CDR1 KGHSH, CDR2 LQKENI. The CDR3 is made up of 15 amino acids. The sample consisted of PBMCs. This clonotype originated in a woman under 30 in good health and CMV-seronegative. The chain uses TRBV18 and TRBJ1-5; the match to TRBD1 covers 9 bases. CDR3: CASSRGQGSNQPQHF. Written as DNA, the CDR3 is TGTGCCAGCTCGAGGGGACAGGGTAGCAATCAGCCCCAGCATTTT. Full variable domain (missing parts from reference TRBV18 and TRBJ1-5): NAGVMQNPRHLVRRRGQEARLRCSPMKGHSHVYWYRQLPEEGLKFMVYLQKENIIDESGMPKERFSAEFPKEGPSILRIQQVVRGDSAAYFCASSRGQGSNQPQHFGDGTRLSIL.